A selection of T cell receptor beta chains follows, all from one sample in a study of CD8+ T cells in alopecia areata. Sequencing was performed with immunoSEQ multiplex PCR; in TCRdb, only in-frame clones are kept and a portion is missing. The table shows 150,000 to 200,000 clones, with 50% to 70% occurring only once. The starting material was CD4+ T cells sorted from blood, obtained at week 4, from a patient treated with tofacitinib. The receptors derive from a human donor with alopecia areata. The CDR3 runs from the conserved cysteine through the conserved F or W. The D gene is left open where the match is weak. Expanded clones are given a class, and other clones once, few, many or no size at all.

TRBJ2-6 NA TRBV5-1 NA CASSLAGAGANVLTF TGCGCCAGCAGCTTGGCGGGGGCTGGGGCCAACGTCCTGACTTTC
TRBJ1-5 NA TRBV19 NA CASSIRKGGQPQHF TGTGCCAGTAGTATCCGGAAGGGCGGGCAGCCCCAGCATTTT
TRBJ1-6 NA TRBV5-6 NA CASSFGPVSSPLHF TGTGCCAGCAGCTTTGGACCGGTGTCTTCACCCCTCCACTTT
TRBJ2-7 TRBD2 TRBV7-2 NA CASSFAGDEQYF TGTGCCAGCAGCTTTGCGGGGGACGAGCAGTACTTC
TRBJ2-1 NA TRBV30 once CAWSVGAILFF TGTGCCTGGAGTGTAGGGGCCATATTGTTCTTC
TRBJ2-3 TRBD2 TRBV5-1 NA CASSPGTTISTDTQYF TGCGCCAGCAGCCCCGGGACTACCATTAGCACAGATACGCAGTATTTT
TRBJ2-6 NA TRBV5-6 NA CASSFGGSGANVLTF TGTGCCAGCAGCTTCGGGGGCTCTGGGGCCAACGTCCTGACTTTC
TRBJ1-2 NA TRBV6-6 NA CAINAQTGGGYTF TGTGCCATCAACGCACAGACAGGCGGCGGCTACACCTTC
TRBJ2-1 NA TRBV29-1 NA CSVEDPTGEAYNEQFF TGCAGCGTTGAAGATCCTACCGGGGAGGCCTACAATGAGCAGTTCTTC
TRBJ2-7 NA TRBV29-1 once CSVTPGAGNEQYF TGCAGCGTTACCCCGGGGGCAGGGAACGAGCAGTACTTC
TRBJ2-5 NA TRBV2 NA CASQEQTQYF TGTGCCAGCCAGGAGCAGACCCAGTACTTC
TRBJ2-5 NA TRBV10-3 NA CAISDGNQETQYF TGTGCCATCAGTGATGGGAATCAAGAGACCCAGTACTTC
TRBJ2-4 NA TRBV30 NA CAWQPGHKNIQYF TGTGCCTGGCAGCCGGGACACAAAAACATTCAGTACTTC
TRBJ2-7 TRBD2 TRBV7-6 NA CASSPGGGKQYF TGTGCCAGCAGCCCTGGGGGGGGAAAGCAGTACTTC
TRBJ1-1 NA TRBV6-5 NA CASSYEDMNTEAFF TGTGCCAGCAGTTACGAGGACATGAACACTGAAGCTTTCTTT
TRBJ2-5 TRBD2 TRBV29-1 NA CSVFSGGETQYF TGCAGCGTCTTTAGCGGGGGGGAGACCCAGTACTTC
TRBJ1-5 TRBD1 TRBV30 NA CAWKGQGNQPQHF TGTGCCTGGAAAGGACAGGGTAATCAGCCCCAGCATTTT
TRBJ2-1 NA TRBV29-1 NA CSAGHYNEQFF TGCAGCGCCGGACATTACAATGAGCAGTTCTTC
TRBJ2-7 TRBD1 TRBV29-1 once CSVRDSYEQYF TGCAGCGTACGGGACAGCTACGAGCAGTACTTC